This T cell receptor (beta chain) was recovered during a study of cytomegalovirus exposure and HLA in healthy donors. Assay: immunoSEQ multiplex PCR; the TCRdb copy retains only in-frame clones and omits some. The table records 150,000 to 200,000 clones, just under 90% of them present only once. As regards this clone: Its antigen is undetermined.

Germline loops: CDR1 SGHRS, CDR2 YFSETQ. This CDR3 contains 15 residues. With 4 bases clipped from V and 2 bases from J, the junction kept 6 bases outside the gene matches. Findings of the study overall: The investigators catalogued 164 TCR beta chains as cytomegalovirus-associated.

This clonotype was sampled from a man between 18 and 35 years old in good health and CMV-seropositive. This chain uses TRBV5-1 with TRBJ2-3; 8 bases are shared with TRBD1. Sequenced input: PBMCs. The CDR3 DNA sequence: TGCGCCAGCAGCCCCACAGGGGGGTTCACAGATACGCAGTATTTT. Translated: CASSPTGGFTDTQYF. Based on the CDR3 plus reference TRBV5-1 and TRBJ2-3, the full variable domain is KAGVTQTPRYLIKTRGQQVTLSCSPISGHRSVSWYQQTPGQGLQFLFEYFSETQRNKGNFPGRFSGRQFSNSRSEMNVSTLELGDSALYLCASSPTGGFTDTQYFGPGTRLTVL.